This T cell receptor beta chain was profiled in a study of response to subunit inactivated influenza vaccine. The V gene end was trimmed by 3 bases and the J gene end by 1 base; junction bases not matched to a gene: 12. CDR1 LNHDA and CDR2 SQIVND come from the germline V gene (reference sequence). The length of the CDR3 is 19 residues. About this clonotype itself: As yet, its antigen is unknown.

TCRdb reprocessed the RT-PCR reads with MiXCR, giving one entry per CDR3 protein. This table holds about 780,000 distinct CDR3 sequences, less than 20% found once. Study-wide results and limits: The authors offered the suggestion that each seasonal influenza vaccination recruits few new T cells.

The chain couples TRBV19 to TRBJ2-5; 12 bases match TRBD1. This TCR was sampled from a man aged 50 to 60 who received an inactivated influenza vaccine. Sequenced material: PBMCs from blood, taken roughly 5 days after vaccination. Here the CDR3 reads CASSIRGTGGEPRQETQYF. Here the CDR3 DNA reads TGTGCCAGTAGTATTAGGGGGACAGGGGGCGAACCCCGCCAAGAGACCCAGTACTTC. The full variable domain, its missing parts supplied by reference TRBV19 and TRBJ2-5, is DGGITQSPKYLFRKEGQNVTLSCEQNLNHDAMYWYRQDPGQGLRLIYYSQIVNDFQKGDIAEGYSVSREKKESFPLTVTSAQKNPTAFYLCASSIRGTGGEPRQETQYFGPGTRLLVL.